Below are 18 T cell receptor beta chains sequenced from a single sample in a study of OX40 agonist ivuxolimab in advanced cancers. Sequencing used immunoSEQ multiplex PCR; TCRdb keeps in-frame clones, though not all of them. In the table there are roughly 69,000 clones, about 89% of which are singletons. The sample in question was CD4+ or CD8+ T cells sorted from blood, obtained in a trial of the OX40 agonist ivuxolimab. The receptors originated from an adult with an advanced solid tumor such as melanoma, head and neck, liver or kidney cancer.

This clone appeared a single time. CDR3 in amino acids: CASTRTGWNTEAFF. The CDR3, as DNA: TGTGCCAGCACCCGAACGGGCTGGAACACTGAAGCTTTCTTT. V usage is TRBV5-5 and J usage is TRBJ1-1; D gene unclear. CDR3 size: 14 residues. V was trimmed by 6 bases and J by 1 base, leaving 13 bases between them. The V gene's germline CDR1 is SGHKS and CDR2 YYEKEE (reference sequence).

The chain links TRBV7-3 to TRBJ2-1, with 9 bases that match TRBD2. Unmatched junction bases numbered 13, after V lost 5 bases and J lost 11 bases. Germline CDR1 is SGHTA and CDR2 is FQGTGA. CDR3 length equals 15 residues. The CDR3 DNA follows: TGTGCCAGCAGCCCCTCCGGGACTAGCAGGGCGAAGCAGTTCTTC. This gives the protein CASSPSGTSRAKQFF.

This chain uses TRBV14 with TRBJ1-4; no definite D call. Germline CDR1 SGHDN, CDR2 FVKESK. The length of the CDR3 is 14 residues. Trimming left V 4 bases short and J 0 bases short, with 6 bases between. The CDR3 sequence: CASSPRTTNEKLFF. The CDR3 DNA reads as TGTGCCAGCAGCCCCCGGACAACTAATGAAAAACTGTTTTTT.

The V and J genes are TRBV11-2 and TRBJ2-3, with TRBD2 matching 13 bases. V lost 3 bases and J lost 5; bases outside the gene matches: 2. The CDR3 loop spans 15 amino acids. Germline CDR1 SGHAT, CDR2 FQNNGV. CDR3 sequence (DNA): TGTGCCAGCAGCTTCAGGACTAGCGGGAGAGATACGCAGTATTTT. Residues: CASSFRTSGRDTQYF.

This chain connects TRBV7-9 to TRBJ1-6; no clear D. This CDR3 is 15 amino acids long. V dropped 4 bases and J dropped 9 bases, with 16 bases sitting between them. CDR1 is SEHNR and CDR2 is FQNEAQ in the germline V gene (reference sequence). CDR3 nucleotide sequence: TGTGCCAGCAGCTGGGCCCGCCAACAGCCTTCACCCCTCCACTTT. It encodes CASSWARQQPSPLHF. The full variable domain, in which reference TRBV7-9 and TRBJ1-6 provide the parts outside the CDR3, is DTGVSQNPRHKITKRGQNVTFRCDPISEHNRLYWYRQTLGQGPEFLTYFQNEAQLEKSRLLSDRFSAERPKGSFSTLEIQRTEQGDSAMYLCASSWARQQPSPLHFGNGTRLTVT.

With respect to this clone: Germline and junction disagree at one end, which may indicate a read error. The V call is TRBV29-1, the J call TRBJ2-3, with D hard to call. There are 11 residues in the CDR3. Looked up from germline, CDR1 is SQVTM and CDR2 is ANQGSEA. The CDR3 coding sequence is TGCAGCGTCGAAGTAGTAGATACGCAGTATTTT. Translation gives CSVEVVDTQYF.

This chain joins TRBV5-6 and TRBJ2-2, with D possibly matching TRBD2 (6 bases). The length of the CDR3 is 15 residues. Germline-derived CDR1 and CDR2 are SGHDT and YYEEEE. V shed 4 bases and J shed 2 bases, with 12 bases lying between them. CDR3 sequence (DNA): TGTGCCAGCAGCAATTGGGGACTCAACACCGGGGAGCTGTTTTTT. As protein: CASSNWGLNTGELFF.

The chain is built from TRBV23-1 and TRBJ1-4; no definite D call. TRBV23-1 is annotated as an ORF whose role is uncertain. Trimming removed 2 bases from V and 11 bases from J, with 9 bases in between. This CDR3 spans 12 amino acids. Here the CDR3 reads CASSQTTGKLFF. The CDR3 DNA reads TGCGCCAGCAGTCAAACGACGGGGAAACTGTTTTTT.

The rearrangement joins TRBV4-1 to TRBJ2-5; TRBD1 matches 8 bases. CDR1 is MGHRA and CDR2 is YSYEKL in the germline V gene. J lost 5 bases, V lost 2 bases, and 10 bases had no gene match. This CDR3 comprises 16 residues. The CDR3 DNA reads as TGCGCCAGCAGCCAACCCCCGGGACAGGCGGAGGAGACCCAGTACTTC. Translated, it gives CASSQPPGQAEETQYF.

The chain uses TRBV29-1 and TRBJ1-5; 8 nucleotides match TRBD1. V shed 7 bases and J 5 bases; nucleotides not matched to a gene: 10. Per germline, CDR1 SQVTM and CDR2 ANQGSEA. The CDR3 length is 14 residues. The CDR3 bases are TGCAGCGCCCAGGGACAGGAGGGAGATCAGCCCCAGCATTTT. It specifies CSAQGQEGDQPQHF.

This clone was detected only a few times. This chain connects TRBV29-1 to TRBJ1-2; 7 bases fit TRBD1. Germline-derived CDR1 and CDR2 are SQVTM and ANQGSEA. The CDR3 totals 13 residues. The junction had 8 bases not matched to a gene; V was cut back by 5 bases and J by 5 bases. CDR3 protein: CSVQGGSQYGYTF. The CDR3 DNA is TGCAGCGTTCAGGGGGGCAGCCAGTATGGCTACACCTTC.

CDR3 protein: CASSPGTSHNEQFF. In DNA, the CDR3 is TGTGCCAGCAGCCCCGGGACTAGTCACAATGAGCAGTTCTTC. V gene TRBV7-9 combines with J gene TRBJ2-1, with TRBD2 matching 8 bases. This CDR3 region has 14 residues. Losses at the gene ends were 5 bases for V and 5 bases for J; bases not matched to a gene: 5. CDR1 and CDR2 from the germline V gene are SEHNR and FQNEAQ (reference sequence).

The CDR3 spells CASSGQGGDYGYTF. The CDR3 DNA reads as TGTGCCAGCAGTGGACAGGGAGGCGACTATGGCTACACCTTC. The V call is TRBV2, the J call TRBJ1-2, with 7 bases identical to TRBD1. The V and J ends lost 4 bases and 3 bases, in that order; junction bases with no gene match: 5. This CDR3 region has 14 residues. In germline, CDR1 is SNHLY, CDR2 FYNNEI.

This CDR3 reads CASSFSGDSYNEQFF. The DNA of the CDR3 is TGCGCCAGCAGCTTTAGCGGGGACTCCTACAATGAGCAGTTCTTC. The V call is TRBV5-1, the J call TRBJ2-1, with 8 bases lining up with TRBD2. After removal of 2 bases from V and 0 bases from J, the junction contained 1 base not matched to a gene. Germline CDR1 reads SGHRS; CDR2 reads YFSETQ. The CDR3 sequence is 15 residues long.

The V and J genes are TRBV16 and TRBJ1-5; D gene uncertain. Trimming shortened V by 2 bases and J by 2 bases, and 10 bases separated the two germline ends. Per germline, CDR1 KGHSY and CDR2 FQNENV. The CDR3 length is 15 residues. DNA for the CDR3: TGTGCCAGCAGCCAAAGTGAGGCAGGCAATCAGCCCCAGCATTTT. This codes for CASSQSEAGNQPQHF.

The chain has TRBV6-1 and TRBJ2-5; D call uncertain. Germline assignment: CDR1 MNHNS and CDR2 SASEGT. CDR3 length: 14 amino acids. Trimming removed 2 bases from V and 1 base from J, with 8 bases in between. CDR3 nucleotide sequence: TGTGCCAGCAGTGAAATGGGCAGCCAAGAGACCCAGTACTTC. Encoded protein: CASSEMGSQETQYF.

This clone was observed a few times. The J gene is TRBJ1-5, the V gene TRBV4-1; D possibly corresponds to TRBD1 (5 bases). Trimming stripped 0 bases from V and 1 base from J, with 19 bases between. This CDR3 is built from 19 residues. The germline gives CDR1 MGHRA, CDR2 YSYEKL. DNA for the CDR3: TGCGCCAGCAGCCAAGATGGCGGAGGACACCCAGCCAGCAATCAGCCCCAGCATTTT. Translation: CASSQDGGGHPASNQPQHF.

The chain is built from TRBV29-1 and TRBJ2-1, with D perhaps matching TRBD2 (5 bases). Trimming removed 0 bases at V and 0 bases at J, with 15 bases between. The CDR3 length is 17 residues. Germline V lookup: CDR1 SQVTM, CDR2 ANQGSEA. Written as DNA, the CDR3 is TGCAGCGTTGAAGATCTTACGACTATGAGCTCCTACAATGAGCAGTTCTTC. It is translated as CSVEDLTTMSSYNEQFF.